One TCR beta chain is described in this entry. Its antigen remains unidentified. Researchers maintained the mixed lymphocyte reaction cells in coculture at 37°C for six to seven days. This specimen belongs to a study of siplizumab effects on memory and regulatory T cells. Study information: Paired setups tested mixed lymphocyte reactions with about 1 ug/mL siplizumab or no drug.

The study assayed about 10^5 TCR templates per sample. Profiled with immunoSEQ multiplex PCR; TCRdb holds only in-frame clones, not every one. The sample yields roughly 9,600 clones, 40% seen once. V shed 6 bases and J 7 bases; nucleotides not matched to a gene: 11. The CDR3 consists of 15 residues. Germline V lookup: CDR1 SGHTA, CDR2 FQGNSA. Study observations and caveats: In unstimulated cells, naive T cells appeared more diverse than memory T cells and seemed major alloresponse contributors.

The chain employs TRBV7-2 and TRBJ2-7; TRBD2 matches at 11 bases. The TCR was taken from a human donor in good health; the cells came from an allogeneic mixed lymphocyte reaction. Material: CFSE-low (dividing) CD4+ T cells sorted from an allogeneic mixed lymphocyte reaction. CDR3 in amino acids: CASSIQGLAAGEQYF. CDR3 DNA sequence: TGTGCCAGCAGTATCCAGGGACTAGCGGCTGGGGAGCAGTACTTC.